This T cell receptor beta chain was found in a study of CXCR3 chemokines and chemotherapy response in bladder cancer. The V and J ends lost 3 bases and 5 bases respectively, with 20 bases between them. Germline CDR1 is LNHDA and CDR2 is SQIVND (reference sequence). This CDR3 has 17 residues. By frequency in the sample, this clonotype is large. MiXCR, applied by TCRdb to the PCR reads, yields one record per CDR3 protein. The sample has about 250 distinct CDR3 sequences, roughly 12% seen once. The chain uses TRBV19 and TRBJ1-5; weak D call: TRBD1 (5 bases). Sampling was conducted from a patient whose treatment included neoadjuvant chemotherapy. The TCR was taken from a human donor with bladder cancer that did not respond to neoadjuvant chemotherapy. The CDR3 DNA follows: TGTGCCAGTAGTATCATGGTGGGTTTAGGGGCCTATCAGCCCCAGCATTTT. It is translated as CASSIMVGLGAYQPQHF.